The TCR beta chain under discussion was sequenced for a study of T-cell memory formation after mild COVID-19. TCRdb reprocessed the 5' RACE reads via MiXCR and lists one record per CDR3 protein. Among about 350,000 distinct CDR3 sequences listed, approximately 13% were seen once. CDR1 is MNHNS, CDR2 SASEGT, per germline. The CDR3 consists of 15 residues. V shed 4 bases and J shed 0 bases, with 12 bases lying between them. The specimen sequenced was PBMCs or a T cell subset sorted from them (not recorded which). The receptor comes from a man younger than 35 who had mild COVID-19 (a few samples of this study predate the infection). Cell type and time point are not known. The J gene is TRBJ1-1, the V gene TRBV6-1; TRBD1 is a possible D gene (5 bases). The CDR3 nucleotides are TGTGCCAGCAGTGCTCAGGGAGGGGTGAACACTGAAGCTTTCTTT. Translating it yields CASSAQGGVNTEAFF.